A selection of T cell receptor beta chains follows, all from one sample in a study of HIV-infected patients and healthy controls. In TCRdb, the 5' RACE reads were re-called with MiXCR into one record per CDR3 protein. The sample contains 15,000 to 20,000 distinct CDR3 sequences, roughly 8.9% of which appear only once. Sequencing was performed on blood. The receptor set was obtained from an adult in good health. The CDR3 runs from the conserved cysteine through the conserved F or W. Each record gives: J gene, V gene, CDR3 protein.

j_gene: TRBJ1-2; v_gene: TRBV30; CDR3aa: CAWSANKQAVYGYTF
j_gene: TRBJ2-3; v_gene: TRBV6-2/TRBV6-3; CDR3aa: CASSFSPDSNTDTQYF
j_gene: TRBJ2-7; v_gene: TRBV19; CDR3aa: CASSAGTSGRGEQYF
j_gene: TRBJ2-1; v_gene: TRBV7-6; CDR3aa: CASSLAFLGTGGHPLRYNEQFF
j_gene: TRBJ1-5; v_gene: TRBV28; CDR3aa: CASSSQGDFDQPQHF
j_gene: TRBJ2-3; v_gene: TRBV20-1; CDR3aa: CSASQRGARDTQYF
j_gene: TRBJ1-4; v_gene: TRBV15; CDR3aa: CATSRVYEKLFF
j_gene: TRBJ2-3; v_gene: TRBV3-1; CDR3aa: CASSQEGADTQYF
j_gene: TRBJ1-5; v_gene: TRBV6-2/TRBV6-3; CDR3aa: CASSYDNQPQHF
j_gene: TRBJ2-1; v_gene: TRBV6-2/TRBV6-3; CDR3aa: CASRGLRGRYNEQFF
j_gene: TRBJ2-5; v_gene: TRBV4-2; CDR3aa: CASSQGTSEETQYF
j_gene: TRBJ2-7; v_gene: TRBV28; CDR3aa: CASSLGGGAYYEQYF
j_gene: TRBJ1-1; v_gene: TRBV27; CDR3aa: CASSPMTGGYTEAFF
j_gene: TRBJ2-5; v_gene: TRBV12-3/TRBV12-4; CDR3aa: CASSPRVGGETQYF
j_gene: TRBJ2-1; v_gene: TRBV12-3/TRBV12-4; CDR3aa: CASSLAGQGYNEQFF
j_gene: TRBJ1-1; v_gene: TRBV25-1; CDR3aa: CASLGDVRAEAFF
j_gene: TRBJ1-2; v_gene: TRBV6-2/TRBV6-3; CDR3aa: CASGQGPYYGYTF
j_gene: TRBJ2-1; v_gene: TRBV12-3/TRBV12-4; CDR3aa: CASSLLTSGRYNEQFF
j_gene: TRBJ1-1; v_gene: TRBV5-1; CDR3aa: CASSLTGQGTEAFF
j_gene: TRBJ1-4; v_gene: TRBV27; CDR3aa: CASRGLDSGRKEKLFF
j_gene: TRBJ1-5; v_gene: TRBV6-1; CDR3aa: CASSEVGQGTQPQHF
j_gene: TRBJ2-3; v_gene: TRBV9; CDR3aa: CASSVTGVVTDTQYF
j_gene: TRBJ2-5; v_gene: TRBV6-2/TRBV6-3; CDR3aa: CASTPAGGRGTQYF
j_gene: TRBJ1-3; v_gene: TRBV5-6; CDR3aa: CASSLIGGNSGNTIYF
j_gene: TRBJ2-2; v_gene: TRBV19; CDR3aa: CASSQVPGGELFF
j_gene: TRBJ2-1; v_gene: TRBV7-3; CDR3aa: CASSPYRWGNNEQFF
j_gene: TRBJ2-3; v_gene: TRBV7-9; CDR3aa: CASSLNSHPTDTQYF
j_gene: TRBJ2-5; v_gene: TRBV5-1; CDR3aa: CASSRHGDSQETQYF
j_gene: TRBJ2-6; v_gene: TRBV14; CDR3aa: CASSPMGAGANVLTF
j_gene: TRBJ2-7; v_gene: TRBV6-5; CDR3aa: CASRKGTGVFEQYF
j_gene: TRBJ2-2; v_gene: TRBV6-2/TRBV6-3; CDR3aa: CASSAGGGTGYTGELFF
j_gene: TRBJ1-1; v_gene: TRBV5-4; CDR3aa: CASSLFLNTEAFF
j_gene: TRBJ2-7; v_gene: TRBV20-1; CDR3aa: CSASQRNSAYEQYF
j_gene: TRBJ1-4; v_gene: TRBV19; CDR3aa: CASSMAVVSNEKLFF
j_gene: TRBJ1-2; v_gene: TRBV30; CDR3aa: CAWTLDSYGYTF
j_gene: TRBJ2-1; v_gene: TRBV2; CDR3aa: CASSYRDRVYEQFF
j_gene: TRBJ2-1; v_gene: TRBV20-1; CDR3aa: CSAHLAGGYNEQFF
j_gene: TRBJ2-3; v_gene: TRBV5-5; CDR3aa: CASSLASPDTQYF
j_gene: TRBJ1-2; v_gene: TRBV2; CDR3aa: CASREGPLNYGYTF
j_gene: TRBJ1-1; v_gene: TRBV5-1; CDR3aa: CASSSYRDTEAFF
j_gene: TRBJ1-5; v_gene: TRBV5-1; CDR3aa: CASSPGANQPQHF
j_gene: TRBJ2-3; v_gene: TRBV4-3; CDR3aa: CASSHAGIDTQYF
j_gene: TRBJ2-5; v_gene: TRBV9; CDR3aa: CASSVYGQETQYF
j_gene: TRBJ1-1; v_gene: TRBV6-2/TRBV6-3; CDR3aa: CASSRLNTEAFF
j_gene: TRBJ1-1; v_gene: TRBV9; CDR3aa: CASSVADGGRTTEAFF
j_gene: TRBJ1-2; v_gene: TRBV4-2; CDR3aa: CASSQDGGGTTGYTF
j_gene: TRBJ2-1; v_gene: TRBV20-1; CDR3aa: CSARDPQRGGGYNEQFF
j_gene: TRBJ2-1; v_gene: TRBV11-1; CDR3aa: CASSPLRTSGRRFF
j_gene: TRBJ2-7; v_gene: TRBV7-2; CDR3aa: CASSHGTSGTYEQYF
j_gene: TRBJ1-1; v_gene: TRBV3-1; CDR3aa: CATKQALGTEAFF
j_gene: TRBJ2-1; v_gene: TRBV25-1; CDR3aa: CASSDPGREDYNEQFF
j_gene: TRBJ1-5; v_gene: TRBV28; CDR3aa: CASSSTGSLNQPQHF
j_gene: TRBJ2-5; v_gene: TRBV5-1; CDR3aa: CASSLYRDQETQYF
j_gene: TRBJ2-5; v_gene: TRBV20-1; CDR3aa: CSARVRQLQETQYF
j_gene: TRBJ2-7; v_gene: TRBV7-2; CDR3aa: CASSHYLRPPYEQYF
j_gene: TRBJ2-3; v_gene: TRBV5-5; CDR3aa: CASSLADRPQYF
j_gene: TRBJ2-5; v_gene: TRBV7-2; CDR3aa: CASSTGGQQSTQYF
j_gene: TRBJ2-7; v_gene: TRBV7-2; CDR3aa: CASSPGQGGFEQYF